Below, one T cell receptor beta chain is given with its context. Its specificity is unknown. This record comes from a study of cytomegalovirus exposure and HLA in healthy donors. Overall study findings and caveats: TCR beta V- and J-gene trimming was later associated with a missense DCLRE1C variant.

The CDR3 covers 17 residues. Trimming cost V 3 bases and J 4 bases, with 22 bases left between them. Per germline, CDR1 SGDLS and CDR2 YYNGEE. PCR was performed using 60 Vbeta and 13 Jbeta primers. Using immunoSEQ multiplex PCR, the repertoire was profiled, and TCRdb retains in-frame clones only, with some absent. The table records about 160,000 clones, approximately 80% of them present only once. The genes are TRBV9 and TRBJ2-5, with a weak D call TRBD1 (6 bases). Sequencing was carried out using PBMCs. The sequence was obtained from a middle-aged man in good health and CMV-seropositive. CDR3 DNA: TGTGCCAGCAGCGCCGGCTTTTCGACAGGTCAAGGAGAGACCCAGTACTTC. This codes for CASSAGFSTGQGETQYF.